Below, one T cell receptor beta chain is given with its context. This specimen comes from a study of blood T cell repertoires in COVID-19. Study-wide background: Sample material is recorded as cDNA or gDNA derived from T cells, B-cell-depleted T cells, or PBMCs.

Data came from immunoSEQ multiplex PCR; TCRdb stores just in-frame clones and leaves some out. The repertoire holds tens of thousands of clones, with more than 70% as singletons. Material for sequencing was peripheral blood. The sequence derives from a human donor in a cohort sampled during active COVID-19.

The CDR3 nucleotides read TGTGCCAGCAGCGTAGGGGTTGGGCTCGGAGAGACCCAGTACTTC. Its protein is CASSVGVGLGETQYF. The J gene is TRBJ2-5, the V gene TRBV9; no reliable D call. The V gene's germline CDR1 is SGDLS and CDR2 YYNGEE. The V end was cut by 0 bases, the J end by 4 bases, with 13 bases between. The CDR3 consists of 15 residues.